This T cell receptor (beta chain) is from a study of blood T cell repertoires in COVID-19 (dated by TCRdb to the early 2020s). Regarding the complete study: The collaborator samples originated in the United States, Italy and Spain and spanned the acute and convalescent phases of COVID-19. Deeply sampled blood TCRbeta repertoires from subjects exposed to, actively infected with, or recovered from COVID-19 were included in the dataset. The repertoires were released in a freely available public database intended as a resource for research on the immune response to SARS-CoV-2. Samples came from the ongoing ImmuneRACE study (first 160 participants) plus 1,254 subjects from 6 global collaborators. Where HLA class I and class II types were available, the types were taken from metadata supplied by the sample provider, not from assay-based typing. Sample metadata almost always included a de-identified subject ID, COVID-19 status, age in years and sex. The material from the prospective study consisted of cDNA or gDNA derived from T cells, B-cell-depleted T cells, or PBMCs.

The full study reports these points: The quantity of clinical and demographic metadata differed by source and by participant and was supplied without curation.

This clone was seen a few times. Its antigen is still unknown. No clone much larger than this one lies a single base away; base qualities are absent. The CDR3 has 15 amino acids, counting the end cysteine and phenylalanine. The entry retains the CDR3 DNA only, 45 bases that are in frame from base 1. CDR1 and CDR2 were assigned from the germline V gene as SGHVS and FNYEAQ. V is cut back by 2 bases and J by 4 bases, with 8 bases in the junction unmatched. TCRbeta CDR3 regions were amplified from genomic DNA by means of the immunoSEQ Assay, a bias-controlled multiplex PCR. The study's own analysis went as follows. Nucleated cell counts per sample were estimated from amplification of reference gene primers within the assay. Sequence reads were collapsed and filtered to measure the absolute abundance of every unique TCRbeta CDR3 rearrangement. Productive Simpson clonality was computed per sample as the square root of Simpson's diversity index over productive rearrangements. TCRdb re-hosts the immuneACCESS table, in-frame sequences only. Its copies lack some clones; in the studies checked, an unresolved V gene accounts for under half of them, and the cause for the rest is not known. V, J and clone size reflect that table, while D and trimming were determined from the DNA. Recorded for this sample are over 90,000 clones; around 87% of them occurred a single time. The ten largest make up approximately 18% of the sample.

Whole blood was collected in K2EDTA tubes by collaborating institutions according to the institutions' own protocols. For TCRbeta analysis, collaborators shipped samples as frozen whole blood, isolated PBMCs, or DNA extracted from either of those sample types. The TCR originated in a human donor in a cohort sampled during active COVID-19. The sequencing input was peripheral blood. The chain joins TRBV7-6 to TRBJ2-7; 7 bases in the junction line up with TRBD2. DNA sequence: TGTGCCAGCAGCTTATCTGGACTAGAGAGGTACGAGCAGTACTTC. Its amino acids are CASSLSGLERYEQYF.